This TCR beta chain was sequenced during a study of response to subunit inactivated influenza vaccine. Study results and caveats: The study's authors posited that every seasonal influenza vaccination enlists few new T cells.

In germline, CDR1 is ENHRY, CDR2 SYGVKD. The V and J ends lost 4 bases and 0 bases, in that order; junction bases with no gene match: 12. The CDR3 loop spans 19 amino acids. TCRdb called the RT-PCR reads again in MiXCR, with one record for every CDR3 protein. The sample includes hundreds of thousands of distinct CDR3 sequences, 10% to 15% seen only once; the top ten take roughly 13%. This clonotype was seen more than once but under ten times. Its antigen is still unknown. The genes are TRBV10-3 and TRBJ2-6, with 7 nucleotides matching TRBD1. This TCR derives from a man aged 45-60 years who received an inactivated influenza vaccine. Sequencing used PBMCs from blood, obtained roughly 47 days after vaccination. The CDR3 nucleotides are TGTGCCATCAGTGGAGGTTTCACAGGGGCCTACTCTGGGGCCAACGTCCTGACTTTC. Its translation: CAISGGFTGAYSGANVLTF.